These T cell receptor beta chains were read from a single sample in a study of neoadjuvant anti-PD-1 for oral cavity cancer. Produced via immunoSEQ multiplex PCR; TCRdb's table is partial and in-frame only. There are 15,000 or so clones in the sample; 60% to 80% occur only once, and about 2.3% lies in the top ten. The material sequenced was PBMCs, taken after nivolumab (anti-PD-1) treatment. Every receptor here comes from a person aged 40-85 years with oral cavity squamous cell carcinoma. Both conserved end residues are part of each CDR3. A D gene is named only where the DNA matches it firmly. Only part of the rows carry a size: once, few, many, or a class if the clone is expanded.

TRBV5-1	TRBD2	.	15	TRBJ2-3	CASSSRGEGMHTQYF	TGCGCCAGCAGCAGTAGAGGGGAGGGGATGCATACGCAGTATTTT
TRBV30	.	.	12	TRBJ2-1	CAGSYQSGEQFF	TGTGCCGGCTCCTATCAGTCGGGTGAGCAGTTCTTC
TRBV27	.	.	16	TRBJ2-7	CASSPLGRPSSYEQYF	TGTGCCAGCAGTCCTTTAGGGAGACCGTCCTCCTACGAGCAGTACTTC
TRBV29-1	.	few	13	TRBJ1-3	CSVESALGNTIYF	TGCAGCGTTGAATCGGCTCTTGGAAACACCATATATTTT
TRBV19	.	.	22	TRBJ2-7	CASSIDQVGMKASVVDPYEQYF	TGTGCCAGTAGTATAGATCAGGTGGGCATGAAAGCTTCGGTGGTGGACCCCTACGAGCAGTACTTC
TRBV19	.	.	15	TRBJ1-2	CASTTRAQAGYGYTF	TGTGCCAGTACCACCCGGGCCCAGGCAGGCTATGGCTACACCTTC
TRBV28	.	.	13	TRBJ1-5	CASSFGGVQPQHF	TGTGCCAGCAGTTTCGGGGGGGTTCAGCCCCAGCATTTT
TRBV7-8	TRBD1	.	14	TRBJ1-5	CASSSNRGGQPQHF	TGTGCCAGCAGCTCTAACAGGGGCGGTCAGCCCCAGCATTTT
TRBV5-1	.	.	14	TRBJ1-3	CASSSRLGGNTIYF	TGCGCCAGCAGCTCCCGGCTGGGTGGAAACACCATATATTTT
TRBV10-2	TRBD2	.	14	TRBJ2-1	CASAIAGTYNEQFF	TGCGCCAGTGCGATAGCGGGAACCTACAATGAGCAGTTCTTC
TRBV10-3	.	.	13	TRBJ1-1	CAIGEGQNTEAFF	TGTGCCATCGGGGAGGGACAGAACACTGAAGCTTTCTTT
TRBV6-1	.	.	15	TRBJ1-5	CASSETGTYNQPQHF	TGTGCCAGCAGTGAAACAGGGACCTACAATCAGCCCCAGCATTTT
TRBV4-1	.	.	15	TRBJ1-5	CASSQRGVGNQPQHF	TGCGCCAGCAGCCAACGGGGGGTCGGCAATCAGCCCCAGCATTTT